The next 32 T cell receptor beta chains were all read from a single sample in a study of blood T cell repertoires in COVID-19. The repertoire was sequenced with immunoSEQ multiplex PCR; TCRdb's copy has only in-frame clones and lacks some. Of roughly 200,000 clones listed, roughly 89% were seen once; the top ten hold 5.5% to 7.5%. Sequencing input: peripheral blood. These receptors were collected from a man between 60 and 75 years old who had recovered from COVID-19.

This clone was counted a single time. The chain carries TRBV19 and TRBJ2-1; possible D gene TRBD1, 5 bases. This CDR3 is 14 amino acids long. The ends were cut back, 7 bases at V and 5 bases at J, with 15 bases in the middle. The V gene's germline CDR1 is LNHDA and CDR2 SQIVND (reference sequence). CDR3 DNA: TGTGCCAGTACCACGCAGGGCTGGGACAATGAGCAGTTCTTC. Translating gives CASTTQGWDNEQFF.

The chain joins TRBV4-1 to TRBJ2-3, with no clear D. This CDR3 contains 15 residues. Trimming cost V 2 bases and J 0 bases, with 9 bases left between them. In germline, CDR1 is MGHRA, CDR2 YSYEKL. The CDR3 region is CASSQLPVSTDTQYF. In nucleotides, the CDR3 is TGCGCCAGCAGCCAATTGCCGGTGAGCACAGATACGCAGTATTTT.

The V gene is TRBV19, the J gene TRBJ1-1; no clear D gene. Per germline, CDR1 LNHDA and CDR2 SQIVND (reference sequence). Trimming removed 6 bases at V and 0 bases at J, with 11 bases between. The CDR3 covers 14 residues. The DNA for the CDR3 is TGTGCCAGTAGCGAGGCCCGCATGAACACTGAAGCTTTCTTT. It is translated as CASSEARMNTEAFF.

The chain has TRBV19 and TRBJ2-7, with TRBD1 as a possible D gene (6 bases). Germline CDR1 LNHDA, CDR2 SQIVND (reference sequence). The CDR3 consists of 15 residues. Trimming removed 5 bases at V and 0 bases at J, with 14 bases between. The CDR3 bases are TGTGCCAGTAGTTTGACAGGCCTCAGCTCCTACGAGCAGTACTTC. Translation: CASSLTGLSSYEQYF.

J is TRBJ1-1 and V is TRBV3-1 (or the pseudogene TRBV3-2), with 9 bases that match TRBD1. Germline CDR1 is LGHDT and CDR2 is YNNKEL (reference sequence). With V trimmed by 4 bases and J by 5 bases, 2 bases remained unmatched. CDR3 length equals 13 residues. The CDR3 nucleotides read TGTGCCAGCAGCCCAGGACAGGGGACTGAAGCTTTCTTT. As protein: CASSPGQGTEAFF.

The CDR3 is CASSLTGSGNEQFF. CDR3 DNA: TGCGCCAGCAGCTTAACCGGGAGCGGCAATGAGCAGTTCTTC. This rearrangement joins TRBV5-1 to TRBJ2-1; D is perhaps TRBD2 (6 bases). V was clipped by 2 bases and J by 6 bases, with 12 bases between them. This CDR3 contains 14 residues. Per germline, CDR1 SGHRS and CDR2 YFSETQ.

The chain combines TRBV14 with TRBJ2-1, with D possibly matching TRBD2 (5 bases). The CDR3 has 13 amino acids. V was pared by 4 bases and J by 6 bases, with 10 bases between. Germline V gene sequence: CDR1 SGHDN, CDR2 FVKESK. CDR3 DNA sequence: TGTGCCAGCAGCCTAGCGCCCGGCAATGAGCAGTTCTTC. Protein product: CASSLAPGNEQFF.

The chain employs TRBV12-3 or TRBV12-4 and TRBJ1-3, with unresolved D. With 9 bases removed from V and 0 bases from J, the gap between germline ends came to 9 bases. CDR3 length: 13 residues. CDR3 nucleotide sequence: TGTGCCAGTGCGGAGTACTCTGGAAACACCATATATTTT. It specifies CASAEYSGNTIYF.

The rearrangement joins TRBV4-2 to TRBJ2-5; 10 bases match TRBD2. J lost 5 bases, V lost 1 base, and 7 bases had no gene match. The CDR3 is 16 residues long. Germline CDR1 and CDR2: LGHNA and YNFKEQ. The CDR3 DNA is TGTGCCAGCAGCCAAGTCAGGACTAGCGGTGGGGAGACCCAGTACTTC. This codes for CASSQVRTSGGETQYF.

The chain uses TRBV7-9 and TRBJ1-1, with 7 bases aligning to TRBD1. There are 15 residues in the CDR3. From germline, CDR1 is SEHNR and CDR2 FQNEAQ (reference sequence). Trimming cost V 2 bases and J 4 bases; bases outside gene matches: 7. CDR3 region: CASSLSLGGVTEAFF. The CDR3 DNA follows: TGTGCCAGCAGCTTATCTCTAGGGGGCGTCACTGAAGCTTTCTTT. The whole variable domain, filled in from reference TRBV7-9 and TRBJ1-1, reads DTGVSQNPRHKITKRGQNVTFRCDPISEHNRLYWYRQTLGQGPEFLTYFQNEAQLEKSRLLSDRFSAERPKGSFSTLEIQRTEQGDSAMYLCASSLSLGGVTEAFFGQGTRLTVV.

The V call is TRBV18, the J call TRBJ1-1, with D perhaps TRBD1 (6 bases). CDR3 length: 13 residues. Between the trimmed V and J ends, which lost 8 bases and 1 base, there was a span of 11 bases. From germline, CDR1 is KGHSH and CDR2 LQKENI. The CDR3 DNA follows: TGTGCCAGCGCAACAGGGCCGAACACTGAAGCTTTCTTT. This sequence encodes CASATGPNTEAFF.

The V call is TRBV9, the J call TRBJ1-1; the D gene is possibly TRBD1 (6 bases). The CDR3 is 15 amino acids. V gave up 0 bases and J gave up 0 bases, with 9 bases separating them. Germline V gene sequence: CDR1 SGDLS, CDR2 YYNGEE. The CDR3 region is CASSVGGRLNTEAFF. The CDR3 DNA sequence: TGTGCCAGCAGCGTAGGGGGGCGCCTGAACACTGAAGCTTTCTTT. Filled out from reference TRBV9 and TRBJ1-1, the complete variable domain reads DSGVTQTPKHLITATGQRVTLRCSPRSGDLSVYWYQQSLDQGLQFLIQYYNGEERAKGNILERFSAQQFPDLHSELNLSSLELGDSALYFCASSVGGRLNTEAFFGQGTRLTVV.

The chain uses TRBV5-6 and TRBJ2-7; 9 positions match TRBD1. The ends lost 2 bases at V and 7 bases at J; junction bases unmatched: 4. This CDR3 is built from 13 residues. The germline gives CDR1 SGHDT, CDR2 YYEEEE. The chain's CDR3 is CASSFRDRDEQYF. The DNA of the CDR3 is TGTGCCAGCAGCTTTCGGGACAGGGATGAGCAGTACTTC.

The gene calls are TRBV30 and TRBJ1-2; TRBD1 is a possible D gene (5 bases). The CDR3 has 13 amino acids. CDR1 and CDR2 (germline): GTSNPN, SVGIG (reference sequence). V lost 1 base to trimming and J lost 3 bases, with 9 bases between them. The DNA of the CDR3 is TGTGCCTGGAGTGGCCAGGGCGACTATGGCTACACCTTC. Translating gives CAWSGQGDYGYTF.

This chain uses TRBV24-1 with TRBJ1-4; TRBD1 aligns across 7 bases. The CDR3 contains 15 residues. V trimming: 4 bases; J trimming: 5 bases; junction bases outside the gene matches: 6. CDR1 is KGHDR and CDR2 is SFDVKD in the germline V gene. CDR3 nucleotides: TGTGCCACCAGTGACCCTCGGACAGGAAATGAAAAACTGTTTTTT. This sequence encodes CATSDPRTGNEKLFF.

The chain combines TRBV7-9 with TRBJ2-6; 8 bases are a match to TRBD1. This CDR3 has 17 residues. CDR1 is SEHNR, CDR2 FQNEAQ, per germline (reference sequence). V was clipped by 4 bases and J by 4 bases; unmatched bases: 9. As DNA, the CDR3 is TGTGCCAGCAGCTACAGGACAGGGTTTTCCGGGGCCAACGTCCTGACTTTC. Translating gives CASSYRTGFSGANVLTF.

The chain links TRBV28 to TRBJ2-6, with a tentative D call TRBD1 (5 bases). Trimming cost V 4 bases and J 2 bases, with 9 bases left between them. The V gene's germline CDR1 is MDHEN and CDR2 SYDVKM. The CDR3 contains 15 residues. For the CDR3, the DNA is TGTGCCAGCAGTTACTCAGGGACTGGGGCCAACGTCCTGACTTTC. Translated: CASSYSGTGANVLTF.

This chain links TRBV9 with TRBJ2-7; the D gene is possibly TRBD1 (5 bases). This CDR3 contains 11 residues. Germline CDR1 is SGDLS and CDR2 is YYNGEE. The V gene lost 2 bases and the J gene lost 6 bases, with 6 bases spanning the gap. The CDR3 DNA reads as TGTGCCAGCAGCGTTGGGGCCGAGCAGTACTTC. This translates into CASSVGAEQYF.

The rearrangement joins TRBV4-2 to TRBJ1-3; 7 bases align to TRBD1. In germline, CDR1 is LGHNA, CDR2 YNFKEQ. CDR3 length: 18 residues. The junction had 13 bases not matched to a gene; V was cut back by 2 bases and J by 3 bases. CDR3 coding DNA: TGTGCCAGCAGCCAAAACGCCTTCACCGACAGGGATGGAAACACCATATATTTT. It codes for CASSQNAFTDRDGNTIYF.

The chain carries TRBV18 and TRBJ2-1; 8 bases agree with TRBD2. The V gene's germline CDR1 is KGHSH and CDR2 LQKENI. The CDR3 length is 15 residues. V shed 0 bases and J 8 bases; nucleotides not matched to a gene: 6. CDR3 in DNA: TGTGCCAGCTCACCACCTAGCGGGGTAATCCATGAGCAGTTCTTC. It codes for CASSPPSGVIHEQFF. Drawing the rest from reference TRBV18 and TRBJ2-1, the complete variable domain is NAGVMQNPRHLVRRRGQEARLRCSPMKGHSHVYWYRQLPEEGLKFMVYLQKENIIDESGMPKERFSAEFPKEGPSILRIQQVVRGDSAAYFCASSPPSGVIHEQFFGPGTRLTVL.

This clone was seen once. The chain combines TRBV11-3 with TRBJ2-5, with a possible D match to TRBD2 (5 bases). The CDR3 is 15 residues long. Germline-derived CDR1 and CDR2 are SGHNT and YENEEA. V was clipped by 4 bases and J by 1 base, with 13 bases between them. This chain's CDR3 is CASSSSGWGQETQYF. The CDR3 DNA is TGTGCCAGCAGCTCTTCGGGGTGGGGCCAAGAGACCCAGTACTTC.

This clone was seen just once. The CDR3 reads CASQGQGNYGYTF. The CDR3 DNA reads as TGTGCCAGCCAGGGACAGGGCAACTATGGCTACACCTTC. V is TRBV2 and J is TRBJ1-2, with TRBD1 identical over 9 bases. J was trimmed by 2 bases and V by 8 bases; bases with no gene match: 3. Germline V gives CDR1 SNHLY, CDR2 FYNNEI. This CDR3 has 13 residues.

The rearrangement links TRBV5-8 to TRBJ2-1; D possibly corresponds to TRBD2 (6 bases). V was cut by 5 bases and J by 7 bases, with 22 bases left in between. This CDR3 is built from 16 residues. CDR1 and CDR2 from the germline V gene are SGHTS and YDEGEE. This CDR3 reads CASRPSRDAGSNEQFF. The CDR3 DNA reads TGTGCCAGCAGACCTAGTAGGGACGCGGGGAGTAATGAGCAGTTCTTC.

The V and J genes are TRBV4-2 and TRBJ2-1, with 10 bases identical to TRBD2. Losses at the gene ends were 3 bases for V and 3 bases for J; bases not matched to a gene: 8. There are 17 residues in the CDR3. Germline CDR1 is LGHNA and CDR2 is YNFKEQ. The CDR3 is CASSQAPGLASYNEQFF. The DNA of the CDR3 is TGTGCCAGCAGCCAGGCACCGGGACTAGCGAGCTACAATGAGCAGTTCTTC.

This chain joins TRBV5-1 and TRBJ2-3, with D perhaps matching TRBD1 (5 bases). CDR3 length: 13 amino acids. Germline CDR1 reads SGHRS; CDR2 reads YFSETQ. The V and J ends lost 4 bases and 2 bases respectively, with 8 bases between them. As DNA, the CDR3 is TGCGCCAGCAGCCTGGACAACACAGATACGCAGTATTTT. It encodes CASSLDNTDTQYF.

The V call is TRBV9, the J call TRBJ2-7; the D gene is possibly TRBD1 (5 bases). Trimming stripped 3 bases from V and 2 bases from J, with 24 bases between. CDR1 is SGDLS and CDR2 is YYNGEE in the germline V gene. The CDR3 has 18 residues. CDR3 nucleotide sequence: TGTGCCAGCAGCGCGACGTCCCCTGACAGTGGGGCCCCCTACGAGCAGTACTTC. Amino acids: CASSATSPDSGAPYEQYF.

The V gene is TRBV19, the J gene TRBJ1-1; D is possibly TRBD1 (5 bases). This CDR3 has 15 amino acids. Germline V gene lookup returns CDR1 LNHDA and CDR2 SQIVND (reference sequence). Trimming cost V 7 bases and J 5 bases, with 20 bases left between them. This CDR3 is CASTPGRMGGTEAFF. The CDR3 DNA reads TGTGCCAGTACCCCCGGGAGGATGGGGGGGACTGAAGCTTTCTTT.

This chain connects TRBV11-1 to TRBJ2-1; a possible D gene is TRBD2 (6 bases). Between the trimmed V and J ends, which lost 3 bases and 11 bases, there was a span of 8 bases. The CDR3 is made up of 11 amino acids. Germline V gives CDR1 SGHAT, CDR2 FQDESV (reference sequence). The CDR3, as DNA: TGTGCCAGCAGCTTTAGCGGTAAGCAGTTCTTC. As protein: CASSFSGKQFF.

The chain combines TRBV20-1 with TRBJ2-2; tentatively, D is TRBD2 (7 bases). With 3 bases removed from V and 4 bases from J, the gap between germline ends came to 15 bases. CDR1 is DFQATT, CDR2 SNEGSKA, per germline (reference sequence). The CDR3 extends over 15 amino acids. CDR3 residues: CSASPRGAGTGELFF. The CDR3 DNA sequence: TGCAGTGCTAGTCCCCGGGGGGCGGGCACCGGGGAGCTGTTTTTT.

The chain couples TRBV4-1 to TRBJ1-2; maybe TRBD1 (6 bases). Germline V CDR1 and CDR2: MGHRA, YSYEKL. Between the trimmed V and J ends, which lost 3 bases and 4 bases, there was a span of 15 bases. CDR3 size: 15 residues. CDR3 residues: CASSHQGGETYGYTF. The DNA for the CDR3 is TGCGCCAGCAGCCACCAAGGGGGAGAGACCTATGGCTACACCTTC.

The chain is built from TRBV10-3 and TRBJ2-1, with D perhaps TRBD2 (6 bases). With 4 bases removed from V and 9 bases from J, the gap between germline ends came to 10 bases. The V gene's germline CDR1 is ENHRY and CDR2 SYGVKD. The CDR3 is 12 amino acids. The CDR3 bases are TGTGCCATCAGTGTGGAGGGAGGTGAGCAGTTCTTC. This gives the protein CAISVEGGEQFF.

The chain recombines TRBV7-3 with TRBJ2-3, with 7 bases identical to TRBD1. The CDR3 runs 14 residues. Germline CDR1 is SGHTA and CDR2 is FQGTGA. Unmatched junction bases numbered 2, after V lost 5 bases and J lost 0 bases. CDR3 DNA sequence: TGTGCCAGCAGCCAGGGGGTTAGCACAGATACGCAGTATTTT. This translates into CASSQGVSTDTQYF. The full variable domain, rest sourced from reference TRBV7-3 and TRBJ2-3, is GAGVSQTPSNKVTEKGKYVELRCDPISGHTALYWYRQSLGQGPEFLIYFQGTGAADDSGLPNDRFFAVRPEGSVSTLKIQRTERGDSAVYLCASSQGVSTDTQYFGPGTRLTVL.